This record concerns one T cell receptor beta chain sequence. This sample was taken from a study of blood T cell repertoires in COVID-19. Looking at the study overall: PBMCs, B-cell-depleted T cells, or T cells provided the cDNA or gDNA that made up the material.

The germline V gene has CDR1 GTSNPN and CDR2 SVGIG (reference sequence). The CDR3 has 15 amino acids. Trimming took 3 bases from V and 4 from J; bases not matched to a gene: 6. Original methodology: Nucleated cell number was recorded as an estimate derived from reference gene primer amplification. The assay was immunoSEQ multiplex PCR, and TCRdb's table has in-frame clones only and misses some. D and trimming come from the DNA, and the V and J calls and clone size come from that table. Among some 390,000 clones listed, roughly 86% were seen once. The chain has TRBV30 and TRBJ2-5; 12 nucleotides match TRBD1. The sequence derives from a woman aged 55 to 70 with COVID-19, enrolled during active disease. The sequenced sample was peripheral blood. CDR3 protein: CAWREGQGATETQYF. The DNA of the CDR3 is TGTGCCTGGAGAGAGGGACAGGGGGCTACAGAGACCCAGTACTTC.